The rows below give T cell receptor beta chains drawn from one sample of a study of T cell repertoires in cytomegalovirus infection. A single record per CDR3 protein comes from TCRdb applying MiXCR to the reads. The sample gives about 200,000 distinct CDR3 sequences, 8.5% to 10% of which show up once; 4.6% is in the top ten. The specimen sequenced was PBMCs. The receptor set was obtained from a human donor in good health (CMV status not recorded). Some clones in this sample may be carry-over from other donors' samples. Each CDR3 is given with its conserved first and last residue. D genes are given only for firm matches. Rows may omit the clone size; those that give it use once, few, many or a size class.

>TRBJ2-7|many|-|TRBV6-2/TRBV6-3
TGTGCCAGCAGTTACTCGAATTACTACGAGCAGTACTTC
CASSYSNYYEQYF
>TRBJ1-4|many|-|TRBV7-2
TGTGCCAGCAGCTCCTCGGTGGGGGGTGTTGAAAAACTGTTTTTT
CASSSSVGGVEKLFF
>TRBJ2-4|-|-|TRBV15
TGTGCCACCAGCCGGAAAGAGGCCTGGGCGGCCAAAAACATTCAGTACTTC
CATSRKEAWAAKNIQYF
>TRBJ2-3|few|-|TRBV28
TGTGCCAGCAGTCTGACCCGCACAGATACGCAGTATTTT
CASSLTRTDTQYF
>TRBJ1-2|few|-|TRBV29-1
TGCAGCGTTGAAGATGGGGGGAACTATGGCTACACCTTC
CSVEDGGNYGYTF
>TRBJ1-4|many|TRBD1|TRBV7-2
TGTGCCAGCAGTCCGAACAGGGGGCACTGGACTAATGAAAAACTGTTTTTT
CASSPNRGHWTNEKLFF
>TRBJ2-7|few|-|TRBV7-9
TGTGCCAGCAGCTTAGCCGGACAAGTCTACGAGCAGTACTTC
CASSLAGQVYEQYF
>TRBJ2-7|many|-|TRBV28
TGTGCCAGCGGGCCCGTTGGGGTTGGCGAGCAGTACTTC
CASGPVGVGEQYF
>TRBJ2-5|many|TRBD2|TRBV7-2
TGTGCCAGCAGCTTCCCCCGCGGGGGAACACGGGAGACCCAGTACTTC
CASSFPRGGTRETQYF
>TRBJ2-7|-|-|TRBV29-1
TGCAGCGTTGTTCTTGTTACGGGGAACTACGAGCAGTACTTC
CSVVLVTGNYEQYF
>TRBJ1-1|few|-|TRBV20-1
TGCAGTGCTAGAGATCTTAAAAGAAGGGTGAACACTGAAGCTTTCTTT
CSARDLKRRVNTEAFF
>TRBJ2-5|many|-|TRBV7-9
TGTGCCAGCAGCTTAGTGAAGATCGGGGGAGAGACCCAGTACTTC
CASSLVKIGGETQYF
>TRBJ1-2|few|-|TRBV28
TGTGCCAGCAGTTGGGGGTCGGGCTACACCTTC
CASSWGSGYTF
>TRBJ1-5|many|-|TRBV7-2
TGTGCCAGCAGCCCATCGGGACAAAGCAATCAGCCCCAGCATTTT
CASSPSGQSNQPQHF
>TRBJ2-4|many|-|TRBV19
TGTGCCAGTAGTATGTTTTCAACTAACATTCAGTACTTC
CASSMFSTNIQYF
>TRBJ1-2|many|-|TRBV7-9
TGTGCCAGCAGCTTAGATTCGTACACGGGAGGCTACACCTTC
CASSLDSYTGGYTF
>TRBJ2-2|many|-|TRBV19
TGTGCCAGTAGTATTAGAGACAGAGCAACCGGGGAGCTGTTTTTT
CASSIRDRATGELFF
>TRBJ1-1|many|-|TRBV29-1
TGCAGCGTTGAAGATGTGTTAGGGGTGAACACTGAAGCTTTCTTT
CSVEDVLGVNTEAFF
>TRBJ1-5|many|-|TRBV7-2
TGTGCCAGCAGCATTAGGGGCAATCAGCCCCAGCATTTT
CASSIRGNQPQHF
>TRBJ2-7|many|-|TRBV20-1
TGCAGTGCTCCTCAAGTGGGATACGAGCAGTACTTC
CSAPQVGYEQYF
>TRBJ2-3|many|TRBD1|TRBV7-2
TGTGCCAGCAGCCCCTTGTGGGACAGGGAAGATACGCAGTATTTT
CASSPLWDREDTQYF
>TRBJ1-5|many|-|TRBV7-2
TGTGCCAGCAGCTCGGAGGGTGACTTTAGCAATCAGCCCCAGCATTTT
CASSSEGDFSNQPQHF
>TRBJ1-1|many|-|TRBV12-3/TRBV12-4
TGTGCCAGCAGTTTAACGGGGACGAACACTGAAGCTTTCTTT
CASSLTGTNTEAFF